Included here is one T cell receptor beta chain sequence, with context. Its antigen is unknown. Making use of molecular barcodes, quantitative 5'-RACE generated TCR beta libraries. Each CDR3 protein is one row after TCRdb ran MiXCR on the 5' RACE reads. The data contain hundreds of thousands of distinct CDR3 sequences, 7.5% to 9.5% of them singletons. Germline V gene lookup returns CDR1 MDHEN and CDR2 SYDVKM. J was trimmed by 0 bases and V by 6 bases; bases with no gene match: 7. CDR3 size: 17 residues. The source of the sample is a study of CD8 T cells in ankylosing spondylitis. Study-wide results and limits: Reported data indicate significant enrichment of disease-linked clones within matched ankylosing spondylitis synovial fluid. Seemingly distinctive of ankylosing spondylitis blood was a TCR beta motif formed by eight highly homologous variants. Clones linked to disease, bearing a CD8+ phenotype, were relatively rare in peripheral blood.

This receptor was identified in a female donor with ankylosing spondylitis or in good health (not recorded which). The chain is built from TRBV28 and TRBJ2-1; 11 nucleotides agree with TRBD2. Sequences were obtained from blood, either unsorted or a sorted T cell fraction (not recorded which). The CDR3, as DNA: TGTGCCAGCAGGCCAACTAGCGGGAGCGTCTCCTACAATGAGCAGTTCTTC. Its translation is CASRPTSGSVSYNEQFF.